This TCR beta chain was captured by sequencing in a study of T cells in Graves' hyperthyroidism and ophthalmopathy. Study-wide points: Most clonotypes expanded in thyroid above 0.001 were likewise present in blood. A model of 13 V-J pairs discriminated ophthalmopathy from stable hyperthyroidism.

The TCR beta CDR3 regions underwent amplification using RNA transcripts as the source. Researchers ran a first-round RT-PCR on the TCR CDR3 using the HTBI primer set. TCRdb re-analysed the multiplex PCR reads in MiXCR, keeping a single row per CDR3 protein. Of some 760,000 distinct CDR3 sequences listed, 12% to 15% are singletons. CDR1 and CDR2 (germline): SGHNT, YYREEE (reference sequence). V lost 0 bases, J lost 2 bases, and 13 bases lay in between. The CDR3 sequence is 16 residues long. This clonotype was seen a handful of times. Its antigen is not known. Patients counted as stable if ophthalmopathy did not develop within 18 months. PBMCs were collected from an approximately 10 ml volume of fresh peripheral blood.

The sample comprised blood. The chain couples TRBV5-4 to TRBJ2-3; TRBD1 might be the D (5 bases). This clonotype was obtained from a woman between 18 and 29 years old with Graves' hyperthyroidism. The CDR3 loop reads CASSLGSQGITDTQYF. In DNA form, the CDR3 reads TGTGCCAGCAGCTTGGGATCCCAGGGCATCACAGATACGCAGTATTTT.